This passage covers 5 T cell receptor beta chains from one sample sequenced in a study of T cell responses to AZD1222 COVID-19 vaccine. TCRdb's table, derived via immunoSEQ multiplex PCR, lists solely in-frame clones and lacks some. The sample lists 77,000 or so clones; about 91% were seen once. Source: peripheral blood, taken 28 days after the second AZD1222 dose. These receptors originate from an adult who received the AZD1222 COVID-19 vaccine.

The chain employs TRBV10-1 and TRBJ2-7, with 8 bases aligning to TRBD2. Germline CDR1 reads WNHNN; CDR2 reads SYGVQD (reference sequence). V lost 0 bases and J lost 2; bases outside the gene matches: 9. The length of the CDR3 is 17 residues. Written as DNA, the CDR3 is TGCGCCAGCAGTGAGTCGAGAGCGGGAGTGGGGGCCTACGAGCAGTACTTC. Encoded protein: CASSESRAGVGAYEQYF.

This chain links TRBV11-3 with TRBJ2-1; D possibly corresponds to TRBD2 (5 bases). Germline V gene sequence: CDR1 SGHNT, CDR2 YENEEA. There are 12 residues in the CDR3. V lost 4 bases and J 8 bases, leaving 9 bases between the germline ends. CDR3: CASSSREDEQFF. In DNA form, the CDR3 reads TGTGCCAGCAGCTCACGGGAAGATGAGCAGTTCTTC. The full variable domain, rest sourced from reference TRBV11-3 and TRBJ2-1, is EAGVVQSPRYKIIEKKQPVAFWCNPISGHNTLYWYLQNLGQGPELLIRYENEEAVDDSQLPKDRFSAERLKGVDSTLKIQPAELGDSAVYLCASSSREDEQFFGPGTRLTVL.

The chain carries TRBV19 and TRBJ2-5; no definite D call. Germline lookup yields CDR1 LNHDA and CDR2 SQIVND (reference sequence). There are 17 residues in the CDR3. The V and J ends lost 3 bases and 2 bases respectively, with 19 bases between them. For the CDR3, the DNA is TGTGCCAGTAGTATGAGTTATTCAGGCTCTAAACAAGAGACCCAGTACTTC. Protein: CASSMSYSGSKQETQYF.

The rearrangement joins TRBV18 to TRBJ2-1; TRBD2 aligns across 11 bases. The CDR3 totals 16 residues. Per germline, CDR1 KGHSH and CDR2 LQKENI. Trimming took 2 bases from V and 7 from J; bases not matched to a gene: 7. The CDR3 is CASSPELAGGENEQFF. DNA of the CDR3: TGTGCCAGCTCACCAGAGCTAGCGGGAGGTGAAAATGAGCAGTTCTTC.

The table lists this clone with a few counts. The CDR3 bases are TGTGCCAGCAGCACGCGCAGACCCGGACAGGGTTTAGTAGCTTTCTTT. Translated, it gives CASSTRRPGQGLVAFF. The chain recombines TRBV7-9 with TRBJ1-1; 8 nucleotides align to TRBD1. The CDR3 has 16 residues. CDR1 and CDR2 from the germline V gene are SEHNR and FQNEAQ (reference sequence). The J segment lost 10 bases and the V segment lost 5 bases, leaving 18 bases of the junction unmatched.